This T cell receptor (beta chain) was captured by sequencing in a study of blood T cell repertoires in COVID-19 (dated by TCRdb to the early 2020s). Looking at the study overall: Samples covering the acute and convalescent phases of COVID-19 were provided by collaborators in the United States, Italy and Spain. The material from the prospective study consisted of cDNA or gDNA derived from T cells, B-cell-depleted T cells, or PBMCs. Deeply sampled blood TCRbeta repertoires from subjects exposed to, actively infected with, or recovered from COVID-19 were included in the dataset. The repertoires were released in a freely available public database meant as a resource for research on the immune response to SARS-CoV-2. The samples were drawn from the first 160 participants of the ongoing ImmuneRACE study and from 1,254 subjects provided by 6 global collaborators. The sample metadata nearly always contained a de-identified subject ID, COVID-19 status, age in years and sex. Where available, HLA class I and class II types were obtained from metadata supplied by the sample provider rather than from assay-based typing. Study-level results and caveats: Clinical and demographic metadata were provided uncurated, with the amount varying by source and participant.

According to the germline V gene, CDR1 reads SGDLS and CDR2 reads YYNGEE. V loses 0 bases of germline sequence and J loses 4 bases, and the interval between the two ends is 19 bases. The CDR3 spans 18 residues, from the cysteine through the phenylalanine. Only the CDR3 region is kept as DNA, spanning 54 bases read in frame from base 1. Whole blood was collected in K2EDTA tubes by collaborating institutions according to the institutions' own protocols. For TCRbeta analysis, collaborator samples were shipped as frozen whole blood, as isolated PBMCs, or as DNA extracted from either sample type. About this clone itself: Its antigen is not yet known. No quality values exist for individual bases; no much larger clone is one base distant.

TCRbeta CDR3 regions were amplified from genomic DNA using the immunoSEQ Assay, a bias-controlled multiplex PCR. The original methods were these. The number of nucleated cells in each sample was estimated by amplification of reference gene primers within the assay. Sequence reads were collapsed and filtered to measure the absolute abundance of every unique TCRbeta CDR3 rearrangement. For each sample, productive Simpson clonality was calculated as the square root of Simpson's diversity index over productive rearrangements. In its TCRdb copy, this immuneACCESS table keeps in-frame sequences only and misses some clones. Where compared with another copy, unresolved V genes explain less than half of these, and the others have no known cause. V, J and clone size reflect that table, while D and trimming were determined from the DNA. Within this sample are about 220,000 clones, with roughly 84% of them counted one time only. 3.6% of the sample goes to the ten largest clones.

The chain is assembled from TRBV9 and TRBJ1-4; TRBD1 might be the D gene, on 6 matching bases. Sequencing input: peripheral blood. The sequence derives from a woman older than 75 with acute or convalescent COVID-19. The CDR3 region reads CASSVASGAPFFNEKLFF. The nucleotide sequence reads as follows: TGTGCCAGCAGCGTAGCCTCAGGGGCCCCCTTTTTTAATGAAAAACTGTTTTTT.